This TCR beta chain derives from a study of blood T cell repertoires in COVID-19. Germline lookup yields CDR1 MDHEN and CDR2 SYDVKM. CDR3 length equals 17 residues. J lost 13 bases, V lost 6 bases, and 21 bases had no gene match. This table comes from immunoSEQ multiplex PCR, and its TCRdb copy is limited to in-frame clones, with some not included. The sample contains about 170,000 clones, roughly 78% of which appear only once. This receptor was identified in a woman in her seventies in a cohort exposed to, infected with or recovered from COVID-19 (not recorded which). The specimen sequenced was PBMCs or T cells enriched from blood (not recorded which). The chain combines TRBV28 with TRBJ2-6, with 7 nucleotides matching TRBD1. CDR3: CASRSEKGGEMIRVLTF. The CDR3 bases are TGTGCCAGCAGGTCAGAGAAAGGGGGCGAAATGATCAGGGTCCTGACTTTC.